Included here is one TCR beta chain sequence, with context. Its antigen remains unidentified. The sample is drawn from a study of shared clonotypes between healthy human individuals. Running of the assay took place at deep level. Only in-frame clones appear in the TCRdb table, and some are missing; sequencing was by immunoSEQ multiplex PCR. The sample lists about 470,000 clones, around 79% occurring once. Trimming shortened V by 9 bases and J by 0 bases, and 15 bases separated the two germline ends. This CDR3 is built from 14 residues. Looked up from germline, CDR1 is LNHDA and CDR2 is SQIVND (reference sequence). Study-wide results and limits: Genetic and exposure-history diversity was limited by the small donor number.

This receptor was identified in a woman in her forties in good health. Some clones in this sample may be carry-over from other donors' samples. The sample comprised PBMCs. The J gene is TRBJ2-7, the V gene TRBV19; D is possibly TRBD1 (6 bases). The CDR3 DNA follows: TGTGCCAGCCAACCGACAGGCGCCTCCTACGAGCAGTACTTC. Its translation is CASQPTGASYEQYF.